Shown below are 22 T cell receptor beta chains from a single sample sequenced in a study of spatial heterogeneity in lung cancer. TCRdb passed the 5' RACE reads through MiXCR, listing each CDR3 protein once. The sample lists tens of thousands of distinct CDR3 sequences; about 10% were seen once. Time point reported: blood at routine non-recurrence follow-up after resection. Sample: PBMCs, taken at follow-up. These receptor sequences come from a male donor with early-stage non-small cell lung cancer.

This clonotype was counted at least ten times. The gene calls are TRBV12-3 or TRBV12-4 and TRBJ1-1; D is undetermined. The V end was cut by 5 bases, the J end by 3 bases, with 10 bases between. This CDR3 is 13 amino acids long. CDR3 sequence reads: CASSERADTEAFF. CDR3 nucleotides: TGTGCCAGCAGTGAGAGGGCTGACACTGAAGCTTTCTTT.

This clonotype was seen at least ten times. This chain uses TRBV29-1 with TRBJ2-1; a weak D match, TRBD2 (6 bases). Trimming stripped 3 bases from V and 9 bases from J, with 12 bases between. CDR1 and CDR2 from the germline V gene are SQVTM and ANQGSEA. CDR3 size: 12 residues. The CDR3 loop is CSVESWGGEQFF. As DNA, the CDR3 is TGCAGCGTTGAGAGTTGGGGAGGTGAGCAGTTCTTC.

This clonotype has a count of ten or more. J is TRBJ1-2 and V is TRBV29-1; a possible D gene is TRBD1 (5 bases). V lost 3 bases, J lost 6 bases, and 14 bases lay in between. CDR3 size: 13 residues. The germline V gene has CDR1 SQVTM and CDR2 ANQGSEA. The DNA of the CDR3 is TGCAGCGTTGATCATAGGGGAGAAAATGGCTACACCTTC. The encoded protein is CSVDHRGENGYTF. The full variable domain, rest sourced from reference TRBV29-1 and TRBJ1-2, is SAVISQKPSRDICQRGTSLTIQCQVDSQVTMMFWYRQQPGQSLTLIATANQGSEATYESGFVIDKFPISRPNLTFSTLTVSNMSPEDSSIYLCSVDHRGENGYTFGSGTRLTVV.

This clonotype was seen many times. V is TRBV6-4 and J is TRBJ2-2, with 12 bases identical to TRBD2. This CDR3 contains 17 residues. Germline loops: CDR1 MRHNA, CDR2 SNTAGT. With V trimmed by 6 bases and J by 2 bases, 7 bases remained unmatched. CDR3 sequence reads: CASRLLAGGPNTGELFF. In DNA, the CDR3 is TGTGCCAGCAGACTACTAGCGGGAGGACCAAACACCGGGGAGCTGTTTTTT.

The J gene is TRBJ2-5, the V gene TRBV18; no reliable D call. V shed 4 bases and J shed 3 bases, with 6 bases lying between them. The V gene's germline CDR1 is KGHSH and CDR2 LQKENI. The CDR3 is 12 amino acids. CDR3 in amino acids: CASSLWEETQYF. The CDR3 DNA reads as TGTGCCAGCTCACTTTGGGAAGAGACCCAGTACTTC.

This clonotype appeared many times. This chain links TRBV10-3 with TRBJ2-2; TRBD2 is a possible D gene (7 bases). The CDR3 is 14 amino acids. The ends were cut back, 10 bases at V and 11 bases at J, with 23 bases in the middle. Germline CDR1 reads ENHRY; CDR2 reads SYGVKD. The chain's CDR3 is CATERIGGRGELFF. The DNA for the CDR3 is TGTGCCACCGAACGGATCGGGGGGCGGGGAGAGCTGTTTTTT.

This clonotype came up a few times. A junction end diverges from the germline sequence, so it may reflect a read error. The chain joins TRBV7-9 to TRBJ2-3, with D possibly matching TRBD2 (6 bases). The CDR3 is made up of 14 amino acids. Germline V gene data show CDR1 as SEHNR and CDR2 as FQNEAQ (reference sequence). The CDR3 loop is CASSWDFRGTDTHF. CDR3 coding DNA: TGTGCCAGCAGCTGGGACTTCCGGGGCACAGATACGCATTTT.

This clonotype was observed at least ten times. The rearrangement links TRBV2 to TRBJ1-2; TRBD1 matches 7 bases. The ends lost 6 bases at V and 8 bases at J; junction bases unmatched: 9. Germline V gene sequence: CDR1 SNHLY, CDR2 FYNNEI. The CDR3 length is 13 residues. This CDR3 is CASRSGTAFGYTF. The CDR3 DNA follows: TGTGCCAGCAGATCCGGGACAGCCTTCGGCTACACCTTC.

This clonotype was seen at least ten times. The V call is TRBV12-3 or TRBV12-4, the J call TRBJ2-3, with D possibly being TRBD1 (7 bases). V lost 6 bases, J lost 3 bases, and 16 bases lay in between. The CDR3 is made up of 15 amino acids. In DNA, the CDR3 is TGTGCCAGCAGACTGCGGGACAGTGGGACAGATACGCAGTATTTT. This codes for CASRLRDSGTDTQYF.

This clonotype came up many times. The J gene is TRBJ2-7, the V gene TRBV18; 11 bases are a match to TRBD2. CDR3 length: 16 residues. V was clipped by 0 bases and J by 3 bases; unmatched bases: 4. Per germline, CDR1 KGHSH and CDR2 LQKENI. CDR3 sequence: CASSPPTSGRYYEQYF. In nucleotides, the CDR3 is TGTGCCAGCTCACCACCAACTAGCGGGAGATACTACGAGCAGTACTTC.

The rearrangement uses TRBV7-9 and TRBJ2-2; D is undetermined. Germline V gene sequence: CDR1 SEHNR, CDR2 FQNEAQ (reference sequence). With 5 bases removed from V and 7 bases from J, the gap between germline ends came to 11 bases. The CDR3 has 13 amino acids. This CDR3 reads CASSEVVGGELFF. The CDR3 region has the DNA TGTGCCAGCAGCGAGGTGGTTGGCGGGGAGCTGTTTTTT.

This clonotype was counted ten times or more. The J gene is TRBJ2-5, the V gene TRBV28, with D maybe TRBD1 (5 bases). The CDR3 sequence is 15 residues long. V was trimmed by 3 bases and J by 1 base, leaving 12 bases between them. Germline V gene lookup returns CDR1 MDHEN and CDR2 SYDVKM. Here the CDR3 reads CASSFTAGLQETQYF. As DNA, the CDR3 is TGTGCCAGCAGTTTTACGGCAGGGCTCCAAGAGACCCAGTACTTC.

The table lists this clonotype with many counts. The chain employs TRBV7-3 and TRBJ2-2; D ambiguous. The germline V and J ends were trimmed by 5 bases and 2 bases, with 6 bases remaining between them. The CDR3 is 13 amino acids. Germline V CDR1 and CDR2: SGHTA, FQGTGA. This chain's CDR3 is CASSPINTGELFF. The CDR3 DNA sequence: TGTGCCAGCAGCCCTATAAACACCGGGGAGCTGTTTTTT.

This clonotype was seen at least ten times. The rearrangement links TRBV7-2 to TRBJ2-7; no definite D call. V shed 5 bases and J shed 3 bases, with 11 bases lying between them. CDR3 length: 13 amino acids. Germline assignment: CDR1 SGHTA and CDR2 FQGNSA. CDR3 sequence reads: CASSPDEYYEQYF. In DNA, the CDR3 is TGTGCCAGCAGCCCGGACGAATACTACGAGCAGTACTTC.

V gene TRBV12-3 or TRBV12-4 combines with J gene TRBJ1-2; tentatively, D is TRBD1 (5 bases). There are 15 residues in the CDR3. V was pared by 3 bases and J by 4 bases, with 15 bases between. The CDR3 region is CASSLDRQLFYGYTF. CDR3 sequence (DNA): TGTGCCAGCAGTTTGGATCGACAGTTATTCTATGGCTACACCTTC.

This clonotype was found many times. The rearrangement links TRBV12-3 or TRBV12-4 to TRBJ1-4; maybe TRBD1 (6 bases). V was clipped by 4 bases and J by 7 bases, with 19 bases between them. The length of the CDR3 is 16 residues. The CDR3 bases are TGTGCCAGCAGTTCCACCGGCAGGGGTACTGGTGAAAAACTGTTTTTT. Its translation is CASSSTGRGTGEKLFF.

This clonotype was found a few times. The CDR3 protein is CASSNGGPRTGELFF. The CDR3 coding sequence is TGTGCCAGCAGCAATGGGGGGCCTAGAACCGGGGAGCTGTTTTTT. The gene calls are TRBV7-2 and TRBJ2-2; D tentatively fits TRBD1 or TRBD2 (6 bases each). Germline CDR1 and CDR2: SGHTA and FQGNSA. Between the trimmed V and J ends, which lost 5 bases and 5 bases, there was a span of 15 bases. The length of the CDR3 is 15 residues. Full variable domain (missing parts from reference TRBV7-2 and TRBJ2-2): GAGVSQSPSNKVTEKGKDVELRCDPISGHTALYWYRQSLGQGLEFLIYFQGNSAPDKSGLPSDRFSAERTGGSVSTLTIQRTQQEDSAVYLCASSNGGPRTGELFFGEGSRLTVL.

In this sample, this clonotype turned up a few times. The chain carries TRBV29-1 and TRBJ2-3; 11 bases fit TRBD2. J gave up 3 bases and V 7 bases, and 9 bases lay outside the gene matches. CDR1 and CDR2 (germline): SQVTM, ANQGSEA. There are 15 residues in the CDR3. The CDR3 region has the DNA TGCAGCGGCTCCGAGACTAGCGGGGAAACAGATACGCAGTATTTT. The encoded protein is CSGSETSGETDTQYF.

This clonotype was observed many times. The chain links TRBV6-2 or TRBV6-3 to TRBJ1-1; D gene uncertain. The CDR3 extends over 13 amino acids. Germline CDR1 is MNHEY and CDR2 is SVGEGT. Trimming shortened V by 2 bases and J by 4 bases, and 8 bases separated the two germline ends. CDR3 coding DNA: TGTGCCAGCAGTTACGGTGAACGCACTGAAGCTTTCTTT. Amino acid sequence: CASSYGERTEAFF.

The chain is built from TRBV20-1 and TRBJ2-1, with D perhaps matching TRBD2 (7 bases). Trimming left V 5 bases short and J 4 bases short, with 24 bases between. From germline, CDR1 is DFQATT and CDR2 SNEGSKA (reference sequence). This CDR3 comprises 17 residues. In nucleotides, the CDR3 is TGCAGTGCTGTACCCCCTGGGGGCGGGAGTTTTTACAATGAGCAGTTCTTC. It translates to CSAVPPGGGSFYNEQFF.

The V call is TRBV29-1, the J call TRBJ1-1; D unresolved. The CDR3 runs 14 residues. CDR1 and CDR2 from the germline V gene are SQVTM and ANQGSEA. Trimming stripped 4 bases from V and 1 base from J, with 13 bases between. The CDR3 DNA is TGCAGCGTTGTGGGTTTTACCCCGAACACTGAAGCTTTCTTT. This sequence encodes CSVVGFTPNTEAFF.

The chain carries TRBV6-5 and TRBJ2-2; 10 bases are a match to TRBD2. The V gene end was trimmed by 6 bases and the J gene end by 4 bases; junction bases not matched to a gene: 5. Germline CDR1 and CDR2: MNHEY and SVGAGI. The CDR3 is made up of 15 amino acids. CDR3 sequence reads: CASSRTSGTTGELFF. The CDR3 region has the DNA TGTGCCAGCAGCCGGACTAGCGGAACCACCGGGGAGCTGTTTTTT.